A selection of T cell receptor beta chains follows, all from one sample in a study of T cell responses to AZD1222 COVID-19 vaccine. TCRdb's table, derived via immunoSEQ multiplex PCR, lists solely in-frame clones and lacks some. The sample has about 130,000 clones, about 88% seen once. Sample: peripheral blood, taken on day 0 of AZD1222 vaccination. All receptors derive from an adult in good health. CDR3s include the opening cysteine and the closing phenylalanine or tryptophan. The D gene is left open where the match is weak. Expanded clones are given a class, and other clones once, few, many or no size at all.

size: NA; J: TRBJ2-1; D: TRBD2; V: TRBV9; CDR3: CASSVGLELAGVRSNDEQFF; DNA: TGTGCCAGCAGCGTAGGTTTAGAACTAGCGGGAGTGAGGAGCAATGATGAGCAGTTCTTC
size: NA; J: TRBJ2-7; D: NA; V: TRBV6-5; CDR3: CASSNSYEQYF; DNA: TGTGCCAGCAGTAACAGCTACGAGCAGTACTTC
size: NA; J: TRBJ2-5; D: TRBD2; V: TRBV6-6; CDR3: CASSETSGSGKTQYF; DNA: TGTGCCAGCAGTGAGACTAGCGGGAGCGGGAAGACCCAGTACTTC
size: once; J: TRBJ2-3; D: NA; V: TRBV10-2; CDR3: CASSVSDDTQYF; DNA: TGCGCCAGCAGTGTAAGTGACGATACGCAGTATTTT
size: NA; J: TRBJ2-7; D: NA; V: TRBV10-3; CDR3: CAISEAASSYEQYF; DNA: TGTGCCATCAGCGAAGCAGCGAGCTCCTACGAGCAGTACTTC
size: NA; J: TRBJ1-4; D: NA; V: TRBV5-4; CDR3: CASSSFTSDEKLFF; DNA: TGTGCCAGCAGCTCCTTCACCTCGGATGAAAAACTGTTTTTT
size: NA; J: TRBJ2-4; D: NA; V: TRBV7-2; CDR3: CASSLVGDYRAIAKNIQYF; DNA: TGTGCCAGCAGCTTAGTGGGAGACTATCGAGCGATAGCCAAAAACATTCAGTACTTC
size: NA; J: TRBJ1-1; D: NA; V: TRBV6-5; CDR3: CASIGSASTEAFF; DNA: TGTGCCAGCATTGGTTCCGCGAGCACTGAAGCTTTCTTT
size: NA; J: TRBJ2-7; D: NA; V: TRBV5-8; CDR3: CASSLARGRTYEQYF; DNA: TGTGCCAGCAGCTTGGCCAGGGGACGGACCTACGAGCAGTACTTC
size: once; J: TRBJ2-6; D: TRBD1; V: TRBV5-8; CDR3: CASSAVTGTGSGANVLTF; DNA: TGTGCCAGCAGCGCGGTAACCGGGACAGGGTCTGGGGCCAACGTCCTGACTTTC
size: once; J: TRBJ2-3; D: NA; V: TRBV20-1; CDR3: CSASHRLGLADTQYF; DNA: TGCAGTGCTAGTCACCGGTTAGGGCTGGCAGATACGCAGTATTTT
size: NA; J: TRBJ1-1; D: NA; V: TRBV6-2/TRBV6-3; CDR3: CASSYSDGRAFF; DNA: TGTGCCAGCAGTTACTCGGACGGGAGAGCTTTCTTT
size: NA; J: TRBJ2-7; D: NA; V: TRBV12-3/TRBV12-4; CDR3: CASSYGGEQYF; DNA: TGTGCCAGCAGTTATGGAGGCGAGCAGTACTTC
size: NA; J: TRBJ1-1; D: TRBD1; V: TRBV6-2/TRBV6-3; CDR3: CASSYRGQGETEAFF; DNA: TGTGCCAGCAGTTACCGAGGACAGGGGGAAACTGAAGCTTTCTTT
size: once; J: TRBJ1-1; D: TRBD1; V: TRBV18; CDR3: CASSPKTGRTEAFF; DNA: TGTGCCAGCTCACCAAAGACAGGGCGAACTGAAGCTTTCTTT
size: NA; J: TRBJ2-3; D: TRBD2; V: TRBV11-2; CDR3: CASSVLAGGVWGTDTQYF; DNA: TGTGCCAGCAGCGTACTAGCGGGGGGGGTCTGGGGCACAGATACGCAGTATTTT
size: NA; J: TRBJ1-1; D: NA; V: TRBV9; CDR3: CASSVRETVAEAFF; DNA: TGTGCCAGCAGCGTGAGGGAGACGGTCGCTGAAGCTTTCTTT
size: NA; J: TRBJ1-4; D: NA; V: TRBV3-1/TRBV3-2; CDR3: CASSQVTGGEGNEKLFF; DNA: TGTGCCAGCAGCCAAGTAACCGGGGGGGAAGGTAATGAAAAACTGTTTTTT
size: NA; J: TRBJ1-3; D: NA; V: TRBV10-3; CDR3: CAIRWSSGNTIYF; DNA: TGTGCCATCAGATGGAGCTCTGGAAACACCATATATTTT
size: once; J: TRBJ2-3; D: NA; V: TRBV4-1; CDR3: CASSQPSSDTQYF; DNA: TGCGCCAGCAGCCAGCCCTCTAGCGATACGCAGTATTTT
size: NA; J: TRBJ2-3; D: NA; V: TRBV9; CDR3: CASAGTRTDTQYF; DNA: TGTGCCAGCGCTGGAACGCGCACAGATACGCAGTATTTT
size: NA; J: TRBJ1-6; D: NA; V: TRBV25-1; CDR3: CASSDPGRSSYNSPLHF; DNA: TGTGCCAGCAGTGACCCTGGACGGAGCTCCTATAATTCACCCCTCCACTTT
size: NA; J: TRBJ2-3; D: TRBD1; V: TRBV7-2; CDR3: CASSLAGGTGSGDTQYF; DNA: TGTGCCAGCAGCTTAGCAGGTGGGACAGGTTCGGGAGATACGCAGTATTTT
size: NA; J: TRBJ1-1; D: NA; V: TRBV18; CDR3: CASSPPQGGNTEAFF; DNA: TGTGCCAGCTCACCACCTCAGGGTGGAAACACTGAAGCTTTCTTT
size: NA; J: TRBJ1-4; D: TRBD1; V: TRBV7-9; CDR3: CASSLEWDSGSNEKLFF; DNA: TGTGCCAGCAGCTTAGAGTGGGACAGCGGATCAAATGAAAAACTGTTTTTT